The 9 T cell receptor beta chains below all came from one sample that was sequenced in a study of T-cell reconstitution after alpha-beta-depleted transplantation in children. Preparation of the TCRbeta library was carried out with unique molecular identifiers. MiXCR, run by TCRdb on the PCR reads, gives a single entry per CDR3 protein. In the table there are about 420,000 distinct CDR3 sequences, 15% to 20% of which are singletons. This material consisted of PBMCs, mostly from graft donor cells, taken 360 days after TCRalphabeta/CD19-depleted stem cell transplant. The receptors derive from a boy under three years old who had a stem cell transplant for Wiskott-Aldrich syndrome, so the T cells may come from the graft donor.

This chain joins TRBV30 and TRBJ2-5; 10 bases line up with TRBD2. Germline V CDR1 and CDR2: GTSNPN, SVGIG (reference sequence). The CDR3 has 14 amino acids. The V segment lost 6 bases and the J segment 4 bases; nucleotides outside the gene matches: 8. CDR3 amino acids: CACRIAGGRETQYF. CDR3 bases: TGTGCCTGCAGGATAGCGGGGGGAAGAGAGACCCAGTACTTC.

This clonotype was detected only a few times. CDR3 DNA sequence: TGTGCCAGCAGTTTACTCCCCGGGACAGGGGCCGAGCAGTACTTC. As protein: CASSLLPGTGAEQYF. The chain recombines TRBV28 with TRBJ2-7; 10 bases agree with TRBD1. This CDR3 has 15 amino acids. Germline V gene data show CDR1 as MDHEN and CDR2 as SYDVKM. The junction had 7 bases not matched to a gene; V was cut back by 2 bases and J by 6 bases.

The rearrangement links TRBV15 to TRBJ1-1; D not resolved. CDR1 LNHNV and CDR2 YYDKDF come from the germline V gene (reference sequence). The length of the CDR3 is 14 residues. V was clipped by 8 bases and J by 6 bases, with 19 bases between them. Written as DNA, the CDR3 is TGTGCCACCGGACCCGGTGGGAAGAGACCTGAAGCTTTCTTT. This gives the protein CATGPGGKRPEAFF. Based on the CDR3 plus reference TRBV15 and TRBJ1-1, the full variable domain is DAMVIQNPRYQVTQFGKPVTLSCSQTLNHNVMYWYQQKSSQAPKLLFHYYDKDFNNEADTPDNFQSRRPNTSFCFLDIRSPGLGDTAMYLCATGPGGKRPEAFFGQGTRLTVV.

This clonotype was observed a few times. CDR3 DNA: TGTGCCAGCAGACGCTCTACTCAGGTTAACACTGAAGCTTTCTTT. This encodes CASRRSTQVNTEAFF. This chain links TRBV6-1 with TRBJ1-1; D not certain. The V end was cut by 6 bases, the J end by 2 bases, with 16 bases between. CDR1 is MNHNS and CDR2 is SASEGT in the germline V gene. This CDR3 is built from 15 residues.

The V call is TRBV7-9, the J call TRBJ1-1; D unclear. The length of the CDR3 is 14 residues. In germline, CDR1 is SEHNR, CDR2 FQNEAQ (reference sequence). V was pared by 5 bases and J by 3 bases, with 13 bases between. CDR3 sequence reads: CASSPRVADTEAFF. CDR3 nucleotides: TGTGCCAGCAGCCCGAGAGTGGCCGACACTGAAGCTTTCTTT.

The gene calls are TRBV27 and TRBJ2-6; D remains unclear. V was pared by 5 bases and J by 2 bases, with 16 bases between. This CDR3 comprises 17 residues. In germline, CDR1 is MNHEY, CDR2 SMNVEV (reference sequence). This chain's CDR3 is CASSVRQREAGANVLTF. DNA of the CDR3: TGTGCCAGCAGTGTACGACAAAGGGAAGCTGGGGCCAACGTCCTGACTTTC.

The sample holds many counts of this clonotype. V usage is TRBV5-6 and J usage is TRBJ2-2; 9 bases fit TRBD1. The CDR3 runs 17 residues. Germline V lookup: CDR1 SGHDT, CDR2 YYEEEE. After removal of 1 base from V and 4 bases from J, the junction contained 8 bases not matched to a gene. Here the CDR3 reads CASSLLGQGFPTGELFF. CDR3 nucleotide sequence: TGTGCCAGCAGCTTGCTAGGACAGGGGTTCCCCACCGGGGAGCTGTTTTTT.

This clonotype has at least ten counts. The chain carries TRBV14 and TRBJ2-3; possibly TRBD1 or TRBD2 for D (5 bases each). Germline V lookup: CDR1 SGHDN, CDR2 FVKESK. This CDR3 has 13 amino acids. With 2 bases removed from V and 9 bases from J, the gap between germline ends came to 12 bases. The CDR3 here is CASSQRAWGTQYF. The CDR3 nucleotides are TGTGCCAGCAGCCAAAGGGCCTGGGGGACGCAGTATTTT.

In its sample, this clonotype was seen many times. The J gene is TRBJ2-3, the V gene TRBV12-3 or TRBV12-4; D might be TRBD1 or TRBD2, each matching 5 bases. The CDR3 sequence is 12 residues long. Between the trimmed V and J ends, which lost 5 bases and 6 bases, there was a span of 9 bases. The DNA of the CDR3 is TGTGCCAGCAGTGAGAGGGGCGATACGCAGTATTTT. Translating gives CASSERGDTQYF.